This T cell receptor beta chain was recovered during a study of T-cell reconstitution after alpha-beta-depleted transplantation in children. Findings and caveats of the study: Expanded graft clones, several hundred of them, were reportedly the source of alpha-beta T cells about two months after transplant.

Germline CDR1 and CDR2: SQVTM and ANQGSEA. CDR3 length equals 13 residues. Unmatched junction bases numbered 8, after V lost 7 bases and J lost 4 bases. This clonotype was counted ten times or more. Its antigen is currently unknown. The authors prepared the TCRbeta library with unique molecular identifiers. TCRdb called the PCR reads again in MiXCR, with one record for every CDR3 protein. The sample carries hundreds of thousands of distinct CDR3 sequences, more than 20% recorded once. The sample was PBMCs, mostly from graft donor cells, taken 360 days after TCRalphabeta/CD19-depleted stem cell transplant. V usage is TRBV29-1 and J usage is TRBJ2-3; the match to TRBD2 covers 7 bases. This sequence originates from a boy less than two years old who had a stem cell transplant for acute myeloid leukemia, so the T cells may come from the graft donor. The CDR3 nucleotides are TGCAGCGGTAACCGGGGGGTTCCAGATACGCAGTATTTT. Its translation is CSGNRGVPDTQYF.